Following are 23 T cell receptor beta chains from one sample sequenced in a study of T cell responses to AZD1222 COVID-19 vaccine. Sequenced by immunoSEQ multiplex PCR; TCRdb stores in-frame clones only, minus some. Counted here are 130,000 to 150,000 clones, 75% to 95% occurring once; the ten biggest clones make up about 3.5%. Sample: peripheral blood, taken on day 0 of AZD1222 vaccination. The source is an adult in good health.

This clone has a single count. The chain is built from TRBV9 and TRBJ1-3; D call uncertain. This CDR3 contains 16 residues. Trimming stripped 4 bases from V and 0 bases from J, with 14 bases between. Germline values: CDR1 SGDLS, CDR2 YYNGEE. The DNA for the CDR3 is TGTGCCAGCAGCCCCGAGCACATGGGCTCTGGAAACACCATATATTTT. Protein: CASSPEHMGSGNTIYF.

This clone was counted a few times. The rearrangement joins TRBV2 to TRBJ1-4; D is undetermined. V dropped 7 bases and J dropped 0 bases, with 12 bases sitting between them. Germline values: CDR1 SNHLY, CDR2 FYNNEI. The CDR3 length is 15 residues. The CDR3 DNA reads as TGTGCCAGCATTACTACCGGGACAACTAATGAAAAACTGTTTTTT. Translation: CASITTGTTNEKLFF.

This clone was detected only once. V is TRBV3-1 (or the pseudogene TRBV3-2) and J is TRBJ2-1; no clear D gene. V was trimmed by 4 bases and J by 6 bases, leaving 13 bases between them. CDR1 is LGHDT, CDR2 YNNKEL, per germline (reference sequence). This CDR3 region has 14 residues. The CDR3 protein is CASSLADRSNEQFF. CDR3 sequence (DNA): TGTGCCAGCAGCCTCGCGGACCGTAGCAATGAGCAGTTCTTC.

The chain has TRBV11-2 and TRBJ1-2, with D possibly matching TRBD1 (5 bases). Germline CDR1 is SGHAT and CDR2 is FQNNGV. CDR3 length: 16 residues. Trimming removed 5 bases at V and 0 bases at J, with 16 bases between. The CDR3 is CASSPGTAVANYGYTF. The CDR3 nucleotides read TGTGCCAGCAGCCCCGGGACCGCCGTAGCTAACTATGGCTACACCTTC.

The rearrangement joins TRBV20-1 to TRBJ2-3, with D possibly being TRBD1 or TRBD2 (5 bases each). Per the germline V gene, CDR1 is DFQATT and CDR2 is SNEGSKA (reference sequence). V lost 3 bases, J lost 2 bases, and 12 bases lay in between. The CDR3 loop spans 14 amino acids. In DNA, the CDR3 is TGCAGTGCTAGTCGTGGGGGTTACACAGATACGCAGTATTTT. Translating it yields CSASRGGYTDTQYF.

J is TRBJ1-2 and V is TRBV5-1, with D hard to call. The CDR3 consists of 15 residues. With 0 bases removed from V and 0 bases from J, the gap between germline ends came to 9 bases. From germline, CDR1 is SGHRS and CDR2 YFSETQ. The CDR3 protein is CASSLGQTANYGYTF. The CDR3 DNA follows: TGCGCCAGCAGCTTGGGACAAACCGCTAACTATGGCTACACCTTC.

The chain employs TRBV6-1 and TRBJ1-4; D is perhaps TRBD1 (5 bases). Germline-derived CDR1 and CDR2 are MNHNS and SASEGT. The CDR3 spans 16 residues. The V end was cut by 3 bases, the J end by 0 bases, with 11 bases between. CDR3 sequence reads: CASSETVLTTNEKLFF. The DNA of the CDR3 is TGTGCCAGCAGTGAGACAGTTTTGACAACTAATGAAAAACTGTTTTTT.

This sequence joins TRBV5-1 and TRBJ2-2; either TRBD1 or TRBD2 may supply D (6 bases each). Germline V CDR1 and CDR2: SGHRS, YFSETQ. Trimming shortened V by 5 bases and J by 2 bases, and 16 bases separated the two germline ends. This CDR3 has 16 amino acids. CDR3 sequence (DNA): TGCGCCAGCAGGGAGGCTGGGGGGCCAAACACCGGGGAGCTGTTTTTT. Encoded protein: CASREAGGPNTGELFF.

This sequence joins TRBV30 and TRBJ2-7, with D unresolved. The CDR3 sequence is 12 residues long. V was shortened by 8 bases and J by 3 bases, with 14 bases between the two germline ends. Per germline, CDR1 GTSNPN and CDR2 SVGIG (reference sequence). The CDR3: CAVQSKLYEQYF. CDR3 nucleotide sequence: TGTGCCGTCCAAAGTAAACTCTACGAGCAGTACTTC.

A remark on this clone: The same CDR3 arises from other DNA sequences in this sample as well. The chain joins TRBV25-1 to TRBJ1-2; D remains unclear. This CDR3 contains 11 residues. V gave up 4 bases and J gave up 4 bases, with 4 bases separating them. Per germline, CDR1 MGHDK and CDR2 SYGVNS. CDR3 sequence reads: CASSALYGYTF. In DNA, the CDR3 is TGTGCCAGCAGTGCGCTCTATGGCTACACCTTC.

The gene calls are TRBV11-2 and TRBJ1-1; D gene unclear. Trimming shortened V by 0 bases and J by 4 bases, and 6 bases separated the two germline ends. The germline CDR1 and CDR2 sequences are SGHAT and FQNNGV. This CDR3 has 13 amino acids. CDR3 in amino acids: CASSLDAGTEAFF. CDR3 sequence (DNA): TGTGCCAGCAGCTTAGATGCGGGCACTGAAGCTTTCTTT.

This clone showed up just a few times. The CDR3 reads CASSQDSGAGANVLTF. In DNA, the CDR3 is TGCGCCAGCAGCCAAGATTCGGGGGCTGGGGCCAACGTCCTGACTTTC. The J gene is TRBJ2-6, the V gene TRBV4-3, with a weak D call TRBD2 (6 bases). V was cut by 0 bases and J by 2 bases, with 8 bases left in between. The CDR3 extends over 16 amino acids. CDR1 LGHNA and CDR2 YSLEER come from the germline V gene.

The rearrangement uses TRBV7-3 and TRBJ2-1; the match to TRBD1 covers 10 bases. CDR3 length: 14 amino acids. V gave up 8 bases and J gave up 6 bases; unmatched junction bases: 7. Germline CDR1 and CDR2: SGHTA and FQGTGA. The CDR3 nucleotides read TGTGCCAGCGCTCGGGACAGGGGCCCCAATGAGCAGTTCTTC. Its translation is CASARDRGPNEQFF.

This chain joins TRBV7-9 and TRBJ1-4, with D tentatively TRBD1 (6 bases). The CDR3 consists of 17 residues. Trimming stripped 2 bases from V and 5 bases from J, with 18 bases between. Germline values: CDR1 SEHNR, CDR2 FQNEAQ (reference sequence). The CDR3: CASSLISWGQVNEKLFF. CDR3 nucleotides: TGTGCCAGCAGCTTAATTTCGTGGGGACAAGTAAATGAAAAACTGTTTTTT.

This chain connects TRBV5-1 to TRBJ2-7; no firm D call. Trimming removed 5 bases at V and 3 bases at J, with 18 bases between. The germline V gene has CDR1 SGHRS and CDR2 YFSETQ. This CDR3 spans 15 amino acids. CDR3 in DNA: TGCGCCAGCAGGCGCGACCCCCCCAAGAGCTACGAGCAGTACTTC. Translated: CASRRDPPKSYEQYF.

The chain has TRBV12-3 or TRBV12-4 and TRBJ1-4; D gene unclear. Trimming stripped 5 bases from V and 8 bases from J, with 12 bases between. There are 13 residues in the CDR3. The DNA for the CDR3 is TGTGCCAGCAGTGGTAGCGACGCAGAAAAACTGTTTTTT. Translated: CASSGSDAEKLFF.

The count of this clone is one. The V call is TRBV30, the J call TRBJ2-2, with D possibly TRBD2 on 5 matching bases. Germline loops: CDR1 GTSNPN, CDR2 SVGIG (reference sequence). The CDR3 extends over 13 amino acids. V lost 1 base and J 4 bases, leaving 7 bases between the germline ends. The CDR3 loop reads CAWSARGTGELFF. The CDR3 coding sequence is TGTGCCTGGAGTGCCCGGGGCACCGGGGAGCTGTTTTTT.

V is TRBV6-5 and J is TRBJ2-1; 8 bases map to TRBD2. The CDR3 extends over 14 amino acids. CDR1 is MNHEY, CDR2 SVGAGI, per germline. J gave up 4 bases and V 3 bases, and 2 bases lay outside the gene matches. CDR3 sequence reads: CASSYIAGYNEQFF. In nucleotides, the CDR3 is TGTGCCAGCAGTTATATAGCGGGGTACAATGAGCAGTTCTTC.

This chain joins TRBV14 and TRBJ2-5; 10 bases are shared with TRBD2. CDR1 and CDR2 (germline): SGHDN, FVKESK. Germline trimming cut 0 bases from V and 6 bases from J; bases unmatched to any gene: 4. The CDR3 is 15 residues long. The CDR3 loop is CASSQDPSGSKTQYF. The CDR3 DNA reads TGTGCCAGCAGCCAAGACCCTAGCGGGAGTAAGACCCAGTACTTC. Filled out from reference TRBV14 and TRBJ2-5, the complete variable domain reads EAGVTQFPSHSVIEKGQTVTLRCDPISGHDNLYWYRRVMGKEIKFLLHFVKESKQDESGMPNNRFLAERTGGTYSTLKVQPAELEDSGVYFCASSQDPSGSKTQYFGPGTRLLVL.

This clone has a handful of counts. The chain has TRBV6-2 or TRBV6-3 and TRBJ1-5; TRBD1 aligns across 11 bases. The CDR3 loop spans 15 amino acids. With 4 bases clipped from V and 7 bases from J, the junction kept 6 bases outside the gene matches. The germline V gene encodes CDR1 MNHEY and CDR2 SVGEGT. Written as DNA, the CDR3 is TGTGCCAGCAGTTCCGGACAGGGGGCGGCGCAGCCCCAGCATTTT. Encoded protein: CASSSGQGAAQPQHF.

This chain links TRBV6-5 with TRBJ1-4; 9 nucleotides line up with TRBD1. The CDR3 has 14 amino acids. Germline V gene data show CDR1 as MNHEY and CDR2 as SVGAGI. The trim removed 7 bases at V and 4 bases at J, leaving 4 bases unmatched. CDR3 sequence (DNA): TGTGCCAGCACCGAGACAGGGGGTAATGAAAAACTGTTTTTT. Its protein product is CASTETGGNEKLFF.

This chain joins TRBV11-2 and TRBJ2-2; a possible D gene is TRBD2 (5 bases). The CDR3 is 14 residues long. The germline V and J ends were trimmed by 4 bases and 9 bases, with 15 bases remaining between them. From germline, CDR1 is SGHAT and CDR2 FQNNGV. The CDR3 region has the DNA TGTGCCAGCAGCTCCTTAAAGACTACCAGGGAGCTGTTTTTT. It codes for CASSSLKTTRELFF.

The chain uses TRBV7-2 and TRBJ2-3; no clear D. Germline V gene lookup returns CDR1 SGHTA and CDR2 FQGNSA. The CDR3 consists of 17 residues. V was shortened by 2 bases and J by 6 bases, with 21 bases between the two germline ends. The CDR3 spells CASSLRSSGYGRDTQYF. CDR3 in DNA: TGTGCCAGCAGCTTACGTTCCTCCGGATATGGACGCGATACGCAGTATTTT.